The rows below give T cell receptor beta chains drawn from one sample of a study of T cell responses to AZD1222 COVID-19 vaccine. Generated by immunoSEQ multiplex PCR, the TCRdb table keeps only in-frame clones and is missing some. The sample includes over 90,000 clones, approximately 90% of them seen just once. The sample was peripheral blood, taken 28 days after the second AZD1222 dose. These receptors were taken from an adult who received the AZD1222 COVID-19 vaccine. CDR3s include the opening cysteine and the closing phenylalanine or tryptophan. Fields, in order: clone size, V gene, D gene, J gene, CDR3 protein, CDR3 DNA. A D gene is named only where the DNA matches it firmly. Part of the rows lack a size; the others show once, few, many or a class for expanded clones.

abundance: -
v_gene: TRBV5-1
d_gene: TRBD1
j_gene: TRBJ1-1
CDR3aa: CASSHQGQGLMNTEAFF
CDR3nt: TGCGCCAGCAGCCATCAGGGACAGGGGTTAATGAACACTGAAGCTTTCTTT

abundance: -
v_gene: TRBV5-1
d_gene: -
j_gene: TRBJ2-3
CDR3aa: CASSFSASTSTDTQYF
CDR3nt: TGCGCCAGCAGCTTTTCCGCTAGCACTAGCACAGATACGCAGTATTTT

abundance: once
v_gene: TRBV5-5
d_gene: -
j_gene: TRBJ2-7
CDR3aa: CASSLWRGTYEQYF
CDR3nt: TGTGCCAGCAGCTTGTGGAGGGGTACCTACGAGCAGTACTTC

abundance: once
v_gene: TRBV6-2/TRBV6-3
d_gene: -
j_gene: TRBJ1-1
CDR3aa: CASSSAFANTEAFF
CDR3nt: TGTGCCAGCAGCTCTGCCTTCGCGAACACTGAAGCTTTCTTT

abundance: -
v_gene: TRBV7-9
d_gene: -
j_gene: TRBJ1-3
CDR3aa: CASSLEGQTSGNTIYF
CDR3nt: TGTGCCAGCAGCTTAGAAGGACAGACCTCTGGAAACACCATATATTTT

abundance: -
v_gene: TRBV4-1
d_gene: TRBD2
j_gene: TRBJ2-3
CDR3aa: CASSLGGGFSDTQYF
CDR3nt: TGCGCCAGCAGCCTCGGGGGGGGATTTTCAGATACGCAGTATTTT

abundance: -
v_gene: TRBV29-1
d_gene: -
j_gene: TRBJ1-1
CDR3aa: CSVRGNTEAFF
CDR3nt: TGCAGCGTTAGAGGAAACACTGAAGCTTTCTTT

abundance: -
v_gene: TRBV27
d_gene: TRBD1
j_gene: TRBJ2-2
CDR3aa: CASGSGGRTGELFF
CDR3nt: TGTGCCAGCGGGTCAGGGGGCCGGACCGGGGAGCTGTTTTTT

abundance: -
v_gene: TRBV7-9
d_gene: -
j_gene: TRBJ1-2
CDR3aa: CASSFPGGGYTF
CDR3nt: TGTGCCAGCAGCTTCCCAGGTGGGGGCTACACCTTC

abundance: -
v_gene: TRBV25-1
d_gene: TRBD1
j_gene: TRBJ2-7
CDR3aa: CASARDSVSYEQYF
CDR3nt: TGTGCCAGCGCCAGGGACAGTGTCTCCTACGAGCAGTACTTC

abundance: -
v_gene: TRBV29-1
d_gene: -
j_gene: TRBJ1-1
CDR3aa: CSVEIWPLHGITEAFF
CDR3nt: TGCAGCGTAGAAATATGGCCCTTGCACGGGATCACTGAAGCTTTCTTT

abundance: -
v_gene: TRBV5-1
d_gene: -
j_gene: TRBJ1-6
CDR3aa: CASSDGQTSYNSPLHF
CDR3nt: TGCGCCAGCAGCGACGGACAGACCTCCTATAATTCACCCCTCCACTTT

abundance: -
v_gene: TRBV18
d_gene: TRBD1
j_gene: TRBJ1-4
CDR3aa: CASSPSGQGYEKLFF
CDR3nt: TGTGCCAGCTCACCTTCGGGACAGGGGTACGAAAAACTGTTTTTT

abundance: -
v_gene: TRBV7-9
d_gene: -
j_gene: TRBJ2-3
CDR3aa: CASSLGADTQYF
CDR3nt: TGTGCCAGCAGCTTGGGGGCAGATACGCAGTATTTT

abundance: -
v_gene: TRBV28
d_gene: TRBD2
j_gene: TRBJ2-4
CDR3aa: CASSLETSGRNIQYF
CDR3nt: TGTGCCAGCAGTTTAGAGACTAGCGGGAGAAACATTCAGTACTTC

abundance: once
v_gene: TRBV11-3
d_gene: -
j_gene: TRBJ2-5
CDR3aa: CASSPRSQETQYF
CDR3nt: TGTGCCAGCAGCCCAAGATCCCAAGAGACCCAGTACTTC

abundance: -
v_gene: TRBV5-5
d_gene: TRBD2
j_gene: TRBJ2-7
CDR3aa: CASSSHPGLSSYEQYF
CDR3nt: TGTGCCAGCAGCTCCCACCCGGGACTAAGCTCCTACGAGCAGTACTTC

abundance: -
v_gene: TRBV4-1
d_gene: TRBD1
j_gene: TRBJ1-1
CDR3aa: CASSRRDRKEAFF
CDR3nt: TGCGCCAGCAGCCGTCGGGACAGAAAAGAAGCTTTCTTT

abundance: -
v_gene: TRBV9
d_gene: TRBD1
j_gene: TRBJ2-7
CDR3aa: CASSIGQVSYEQYF
CDR3nt: TGTGCCAGCAGCATAGGACAGGTCTCCTACGAGCAGTACTTC

abundance: -
v_gene: TRBV18
d_gene: -
j_gene: TRBJ1-2
CDR3aa: CASSPGQNYGYTF
CDR3nt: TGTGCCAGCTCACCAGGTCAGAACTATGGCTACACCTTC

abundance: -
v_gene: TRBV6-5
d_gene: -
j_gene: TRBJ2-1
CDR3aa: CASSYSGASSYNEQFF
CDR3nt: TGTGCCAGCAGTTACTCCGGGGCGAGCTCCTACAATGAGCAGTTCTTC

abundance: -
v_gene: TRBV7-9
d_gene: TRBD1
j_gene: TRBJ1-1
CDR3aa: CASSRTGTNTEAFF
CDR3nt: TGTGCCAGCAGCCGGACAGGGACGAACACTGAAGCTTTCTTT

abundance: -
v_gene: TRBV29-1
d_gene: -
j_gene: TRBJ2-3
CDR3aa: CSGGFDTQYF
CDR3nt: TGCAGCGGAGGATTTGATACGCAGTATTTT

abundance: -
v_gene: TRBV5-6
d_gene: TRBD2
j_gene: TRBJ2-1
CDR3aa: CASSRGLAGYNEQFF
CDR3nt: TGTGCCAGCAGCCGCGGCCTAGCGGGGTACAATGAGCAGTTCTTC

abundance: -
v_gene: TRBV28
d_gene: TRBD1
j_gene: TRBJ1-3
CDR3aa: CAGSGTVGNTIYF
CDR3nt: TGTGCCGGCTCCGGGACAGTCGGAAACACCATATATTTT

abundance: -
v_gene: TRBV4-1
d_gene: -
j_gene: TRBJ2-3
CDR3aa: CASSQDRTRRTDTQYF
CDR3nt: TGCGCCAGCAGCCAAGATAGGACACGACGCACAGATACGCAGTATTTT

abundance: -
v_gene: TRBV13
d_gene: TRBD1
j_gene: TRBJ2-7
CDR3aa: CASRYGQARPYEQYF
CDR3nt: TGTGCCAGCAGATATGGACAGGCAAGACCCTACGAGCAGTACTTC

abundance: -
v_gene: TRBV6-6
d_gene: -
j_gene: TRBJ1-2
CDR3aa: CASSKGLPLDYGYTF
CDR3nt: TGTGCCAGCAGTAAGGGACTCCCACTGGACTATGGCTACACCTTC

abundance: once
v_gene: TRBV3-1/TRBV3-2
d_gene: -
j_gene: TRBJ2-1
CDR3aa: CASSQRTRYNEQFF
CDR3nt: TGTGCCAGCAGCCAACGGACGCGATACAATGAGCAGTTCTTC

abundance: -
v_gene: TRBV6-5
d_gene: TRBD1
j_gene: TRBJ1-5
CDR3aa: CASSYQGGLGQPQHF
CDR3nt: TGTGCCAGCAGTTACCAGGGGGGGCTGGGGCAGCCCCAGCATTTT

abundance: -
v_gene: TRBV4-1
d_gene: -
j_gene: TRBJ1-4
CDR3aa: CASSQGAQIATNEKLFF
CDR3nt: TGCGCCAGCAGCCAAGGGGCGCAAATTGCAACTAATGAAAAACTGTTTTTT

abundance: -
v_gene: TRBV7-2
d_gene: -
j_gene: TRBJ2-1
CDR3aa: CASSPEVSYNEQFF
CDR3nt: TGTGCCAGCAGCCCGGAGGTGTCCTACAATGAGCAGTTCTTC

abundance: -
v_gene: TRBV4-1
d_gene: -
j_gene: TRBJ2-2
CDR3aa: CASSPLARAGELFF
CDR3nt: TGCGCCAGCAGCCCGCTAGCAAGGGCCGGGGAGCTGTTTTTT

abundance: -
v_gene: TRBV18
d_gene: TRBD1
j_gene: TRBJ1-5
CDR3aa: CASSPDRLNQPQHF
CDR3nt: TGTGCCAGCTCACCGGACAGGCTCAATCAGCCCCAGCATTTT

abundance: -
v_gene: TRBV19
d_gene: -
j_gene: TRBJ2-1
CDR3aa: CASSSGGATYNEQFF
CDR3nt: TGTGCCAGTAGTAGTGGTGGGGCCACCTACAATGAGCAGTTCTTC

abundance: -
v_gene: TRBV2
d_gene: -
j_gene: TRBJ1-3
CDR3aa: CASRGQGNTIYF
CDR3nt: TGTGCCAGCAGGGGGCAAGGAAACACCATATATTTT

abundance: -
v_gene: TRBV6-2/TRBV6-3
d_gene: -
j_gene: TRBJ1-1
CDR3aa: CASSDPAAPHTEAFF
CDR3nt: TGTGCCAGCAGTGACCCCGCCGCTCCTCACACTGAAGCTTTCTTT

abundance: -
v_gene: TRBV2
d_gene: -
j_gene: TRBJ2-1
CDR3aa: CASSRRDTEFYNEQFF
CDR3nt: TGTGCCAGCAGCCGCCGGGACACCGAATTTTACAATGAGCAGTTCTTC

abundance: -
v_gene: TRBV6-1
d_gene: -
j_gene: TRBJ1-2
CDR3aa: CASSARWGEPLGGYTF
CDR3nt: TGTGCCAGCAGTGCTCGGTGGGGGGAACCACTCGGTGGCTACACCTTC

abundance: -
v_gene: TRBV5-6
d_gene: -
j_gene: TRBJ1-2
CDR3aa: CASTPSPGIRYGYTF
CDR3nt: TGTGCCAGCACCCCCTCCCCGGGGATCCGGTATGGCTACACCTTC

abundance: once
v_gene: TRBV9
d_gene: -
j_gene: TRBJ2-3
CDR3aa: CASSTGLAQSTDTQYF
CDR3nt: TGTGCCAGCAGCACCGGGCTAGCACAGAGCACAGATACGCAGTATTTT

abundance: -
v_gene: TRBV27
d_gene: TRBD2
j_gene: TRBJ2-1
CDR3aa: CASSSGTSGYNEQFF
CDR3nt: TGTGCCAGCAGTTCCGGGACTAGCGGATACAATGAGCAGTTCTTC

abundance: -
v_gene: TRBV6-6
d_gene: -
j_gene: TRBJ1-2
CDR3aa: CALGTDGYTF
CDR3nt: TGTGCCCTGGGAACAGACGGCTACACCTTC

abundance: -
v_gene: TRBV11-3
d_gene: -
j_gene: TRBJ1-1
CDR3aa: CASSPDGGLNTEAFF
CDR3nt: TGTGCCAGCAGCCCAGACGGGGGTTTGAACACTGAAGCTTTCTTT

abundance: once
v_gene: TRBV12-5
d_gene: -
j_gene: TRBJ1-5
CDR3aa: CASAPDVSNQPQHF
CDR3nt: TGTGCTAGTGCCCCGGACGTTAGCAATCAGCCCCAGCATTTT

abundance: -
v_gene: TRBV6-2/TRBV6-3
d_gene: -
j_gene: TRBJ1-6
CDR3aa: CASTPLGGDLNSPLHF
CDR3nt: TGTGCCAGCACCCCCCTCGGCGGAGACCTTAATTCACCCCTCCACTTT

abundance: once
v_gene: TRBV29-1
d_gene: TRBD1
j_gene: TRBJ1-2
CDR3aa: CSVVGTGFDGYTF
CDR3nt: TGCAGCGTTGTCGGGACAGGGTTTGATGGCTACACCTTC

abundance: -
v_gene: TRBV6-5
d_gene: TRBD1
j_gene: TRBJ1-6
CDR3aa: CAAQTGVNSPLHF
CDR3nt: TGTGCCGCCCAGACAGGGGTCAATTCACCCCTCCACTTT

abundance: few
v_gene: TRBV19
d_gene: TRBD1
j_gene: TRBJ1-1
CDR3aa: CASSLQGAYTEAFF
CDR3nt: TGTGCCAGTAGTTTACAGGGGGCATACACTGAAGCTTTCTTT

abundance: -
v_gene: TRBV29-1
d_gene: -
j_gene: TRBJ2-5
CDR3aa: CSVGAGIQETQYF
CDR3nt: TGCAGCGTTGGGGCAGGGATCCAAGAGACCCAGTACTTC

abundance: once
v_gene: TRBV5-1
d_gene: -
j_gene: TRBJ1-5
CDR3aa: CASSFGERQPQHF
CDR3nt: TGCGCCAGCAGTTTCGGGGAACGTCAGCCCCAGCATTTT

abundance: -
v_gene: TRBV14
d_gene: -
j_gene: TRBJ2-2
CDR3aa: CASHLYTGELFF
CDR3nt: TGTGCCAGCCATCTATACACCGGGGAGCTGTTTTTT

abundance: -
v_gene: TRBV18
d_gene: TRBD1
j_gene: TRBJ2-5
CDR3aa: CASSPGQKQETQYF
CDR3nt: TGTGCCAGCTCACCGGGACAGAAACAAGAGACCCAGTACTTC

abundance: -
v_gene: TRBV2
d_gene: TRBD1
j_gene: TRBJ1-4
CDR3aa: CASRDRGVTEKLFF
CDR3nt: TGTGCCAGCAGGGACAGGGGAGTGACTGAAAAACTGTTTTTT